These T cell receptor beta chains were read from a single sample in a study of T cells in Graves' hyperthyroidism and ophthalmopathy. TCRdb processed the multiplex PCR reads anew with MiXCR; each CDR3 protein has one entry. The data show about 710,000 distinct CDR3 sequences, roughly 15% seen once. Sequencing was performed on blood. These receptors originate from a man aged 18 to 30 with Graves' hyperthyroidism. The CDR3 runs from the conserved cysteine through the conserved F or W. A D gene is named only where the DNA matches it firmly. The size of a clone is reported for some rows only, either as once, few or many, or as a class for expanded clones.

v_call	clone_size	cdr3_length	d_call	j_call	cdr3_aa	cdr3_nt
TRBV28	many	14	.	TRBJ2-5	CASSLRQGRETQYF	TGTGCCAGCAGTTTACGGCAGGGAAGGGAGACCCAGTACTTC
TRBV20-1	many	13	.	TRBJ2-7	CSARSGVSYEQYF	TGCAGTGCTAGGTCCGGGGTCTCCTACGAGCAGTACTTC
TRBV25-1	few	15	TRBD2	TRBJ2-7	CASSGLAGVTYEQYF	TGTGCCAGCAGTGGCTTAGCGGGCGTCACCTACGAGCAGTACTTC
TRBV10-2	once	15	.	TRBJ2-5	CASSESPRDGETQYF	TGCGCCAGCAGTGAGTCCCCGCGGGATGGGGAGACCCAGTACTTC
TRBV20-1	.	12	.	TRBJ2-7	CSARTTSYEQYF	TGCAGTGCACGGACAACCTCCTACGAGCAGTACTTC
TRBV20-1	many	12	.	TRBJ1-5	CSAVSGDQPQHF	TGCAGTGCTGTGTCAGGGGATCAGCCCCAGCATTTT
TRBV19	.	13	.	TRBJ1-5	CASSIEGSQPQHF	TGTGCCAGTAGTATAGAAGGAAGTCAGCCCCAGCATTTT
TRBV20-1	.	16	TRBD2	TRBJ2-5	CSATPLKREGIETQYF	TGCAGTGCTACCCCCCTCAAGCGGGAGGGAATAGAGACCCAGTACTTC
TRBV7-2	.	19	.	TRBJ1-1	CASSLDLSSEEGMNTEAFF	TGTGCCAGCAGCTTAGATTTAAGCTCAGAGGAGGGTATGAACACTGAAGCTTTCTTT
TRBV2	few	13	.	TRBJ2-5	CASSRAGQETQYF	TGTGCCAGCAGCAGGGCCGGCCAAGAGACCCAGTACTTC
TRBV12-3/TRBV12-4	many	14	TRBD2	TRBJ2-7	CASAGASGRGEQYF	TGTGCCAGCGCCGGGGCTAGCGGGAGGGGTGAGCAGTACTTC
TRBV2	many	16	TRBD1	TRBJ2-2	CASSREGTGNTGELFF	TGTGCCAGCAGCAGAGAGGGGACAGGGAACACCGGGGAGCTGTTTTTT
TRBV28	.	13	.	TRBJ1-2	CASSFGTFYGYTF	TGTGCCAGCAGTTTCGGGACGTTCTATGGCTACACCTTC
TRBV19	.	15	TRBD1	TRBJ1-6	CASSDRGMDNSPLHF	TGTGCCAGTAGCGACAGGGGTATGGATAATTCACCCCTCCACTTT
TRBV12-3/TRBV12-4	many	14	.	TRBJ1-1	CASRIGGMNTEAFF	TGTGCCAGCAGAATAGGGGGTATGAACACTGAAGCTTTCTTT
TRBV2	few	13	.	TRBJ2-5	CASSGRDQETQYF	TGTGCCAGCAGTGGAAGGGATCAAGAGACCCAGTACTTC
TRBV11-1	once	15	TRBD2	TRBJ2-5	CASSLAASGQETQYF	TGTGCCAGCAGCTTAGCTGCTAGCGGGCAAGAGACCCAGTACTTC
TRBV7-8	many	16	TRBD2	TRBJ2-5	CASIPSGGRERETQYF	TGTGCCAGCATTCCCTCGGGGGGGCGGGAGAGGGAGACCCAGTACTTC
TRBV7-9	many	13	.	TRBJ2-3	CASEIADTDTQYF	TGTGCCAGCGAGATAGCGGATACAGATACGCAGTATTTT
TRBV5-1	many	15	.	TRBJ2-2	CASSFSQPFTGELFF	TGCGCCAGCAGCTTCTCCCAACCTTTCACCGGGGAGCTGTTTTTT
TRBV5-1	.	15	.	TRBJ2-2	CASSQSAGYTGELFF	TGCGCCAGCAGCCAATCGGCGGGGTACACCGGGGAGCTGTTTTTT
TRBV12-3/TRBV12-4	many	15	.	TRBJ2-6	CASSLDGAGANVLTF	TGTGCCAGCAGTTTAGACGGGGCTGGGGCCAACGTCCTGACTTTC
TRBV27	.	15	.	TRBJ1-5	CASRDGGDDNQPQHF	TGTGCCAGCAGGGACGGGGGGGACGACAATCAGCCCCAGCATTTT
TRBV6-2/TRBV6-3	few	18	.	TRBJ1-5	CASSYISAGPRGNQPQHF	TGTGCCAGCAGTTACATATCCGCTGGTCCTAGGGGAAATCAGCCCCAGCATTTT
TRBV6-1	few	14	TRBD2	TRBJ2-1	CASRTSGWNHEQFF	TGTGCCAGCCGGACTAGCGGGTGGAACCATGAGCAGTTCTTC
TRBV5-1	many	13	TRBD2	TRBJ2-1	CASTNGRAGEQFF	TGCGCCAGCACAAACGGGAGGGCAGGTGAGCAGTTCTTC